One and the same sample provided the 3 T cell receptor beta chains below, sequenced in a study of cytomegalovirus exposure and HLA in healthy donors. Amplification used 60 Vbeta primers and 13 Jbeta primers. Data came from immunoSEQ multiplex PCR; TCRdb stores just in-frame clones and leaves some out. This sample's clone table lists around 80,000 clones. The source material was PBMCs. The receptors here all came from a boy aged 5-17 years in good health and CMV-seronegative.

The rearrangement joins TRBV5-4 to TRBJ1-1, with 7 bases lining up with TRBD1. Germline V gene sequence: CDR1 SGHNT, CDR2 YYREEE (reference sequence). The CDR3 consists of 15 residues. Trimming cost V 1 base and J 7 bases; bases outside gene matches: 10. The CDR3: CASSLISEQGNEAFF. DNA of the CDR3: TGTGCCAGCAGCTTGATTTCCGAACAGGGGAATGAAGCTTTCTTT.

This chain links TRBV27 with TRBJ2-7; D ambiguous. CDR3 length: 14 amino acids. The V gene lost 3 bases and the J gene lost 1 base, with 10 bases spanning the gap. Germline V gene data show CDR1 as MNHEY and CDR2 as SMNVEV (reference sequence). This CDR3 is CASSFWQASYEQYF. CDR3 sequence (DNA): TGTGCCAGCAGTTTTTGGCAGGCTTCCTACGAGCAGTACTTC.

J is TRBJ2-3 and V is TRBV5-1, with 12 bases lining up with TRBD1. V lost 4 bases, J lost 0 bases, and 6 bases stayed unmatched. Germline V gives CDR1 SGHRS, CDR2 YFSETQ. The length of the CDR3 is 17 residues. The CDR3 nucleotides are TGCGCCAGCAGCCCGGGACAGGGGGCATTTAGCACAGATACGCAGTATTTT. Its protein is CASSPGQGAFSTDTQYF.